The entry below gives a single T cell receptor beta chain sequence along with its context. The CDR3 loop spans 15 amino acids. CDR1 is KGHSH and CDR2 is LQKENI in the germline V gene. J gave up 1 base and V 3 bases, and 0 bases lay outside the gene matches. This entry belongs to a study of blood T cell repertoires in COVID-19. At the level of the study: Italy, Spain and the United States were the sources of the convalescent and acute COVID-19 samples.

Repertoires were generated with immunoSEQ multiplex PCR, while TCRdb's copy carries only in-frame clones and drops some. The sample comprises about 140,000 clones, 84% of which are singletons, and 5% to 6% rests with the top ten. Cohort placement rested on clinical history that participants reported themselves. The rearrangement links TRBV18 to TRBJ1-1; 12 bases are shared with TRBD1. This TCR was sampled from a man aged 35 to 55 with acute COVID-19. The sample comprised PBMCs or T cells enriched from blood (not recorded which). The CDR3 nucleotides read TGTGCCAGCTCACCGGGACAGGGGGCGAACACTGAAGCTTTCTTT. Its translation: CASSPGQGANTEAFF.